One sample yielded the 30 T cell receptor beta chains listed below, sequenced in a study of T cells after yellow fever vaccination. One entry per CDR3 protein, called by TCRdb with MiXCR from the 5' RACE reads. The sample yields 150,000 to 200,000 distinct CDR3 sequences, approximately 6.2% seen once. This specimen was CD4+ T cells sorted from PBMCs, taken on the day of the first yellow fever vaccination. The receptor set was obtained from a man younger than 35 who received the YFV17D yellow fever vaccine.

The chain couples TRBV7-8 to TRBJ1-1; D remains unclear. The V gene lost 3 bases and the J gene lost 9 bases, with 14 bases spanning the gap. Germline V gene sequence: CDR1 SGHVS, CDR2 FQNEAQ. CDR3 length: 13 amino acids. The CDR3 is CASSFPGAQKAFF. In DNA, the CDR3 is TGTGCCAGCAGCTTCCCCGGAGCCCAGAAAGCTTTCTTT. The full variable domain, completed using reference TRBV7-8 and TRBJ1-1, is GAGVSQSPRYKVAKRGQDVALRCDPISGHVSLFWYQQALGQGPEFLTYFQNEAQLDKSGLPSDRFFAERPEGSVSTLKIQRTQQEDSAVYLCASSFPGAQKAFFGQGTRLTVV.

V usage is TRBV5-1 and J usage is TRBJ2-5, with D possibly being TRBD1 (5 bases). V was shortened by 0 bases and J by 3 bases, with 9 bases between the two germline ends. Looked up from germline, CDR1 is SGHRS and CDR2 is YFSETQ. The CDR3 totals 14 residues. The CDR3 here is CASSLDRIEETQYF. Here the CDR3 DNA reads TGCGCCAGCAGCTTGGACAGGATTGAAGAGACCCAGTACTTC. Full variable domain (outside the CDR3, taken from reference TRBV5-1 and TRBJ2-5): KAGVTQTPRYLIKTRGQQVTLSCSPISGHRSVSWYQQTPGQGLQFLFEYFSETQRNKGNFPGRFSGRQFSNSRSEMNVSTLELGDSALYLCASSLDRIEETQYFGPGTRLLVL.

This clonotype was seen ten or more times. V is TRBV7-9 and J is TRBJ2-4; 9 bases align to TRBD1. With V trimmed by 7 bases and J by 10 bases, 8 bases remained unmatched. This CDR3 region has 13 residues. CDR1 is SEHNR, CDR2 FQNEAQ, per germline (reference sequence). CDR3: CASNRQTGGIQYF. The CDR3 DNA reads as TGTGCCAGCAATAGACAGACAGGGGGTATTCAGTACTTC.

This clonotype was counted a few times. This sequence joins TRBV6-2 or TRBV6-3 and TRBJ2-3, with TRBD1 matching over 7 bases. With 5 bases clipped from V and 2 bases from J, the junction kept 10 bases outside the gene matches. Germline assignment: CDR1 MNHEY and CDR2 SVGEGT. The CDR3 has 16 amino acids. CDR3: CASSHTDRDLTDTQYF. CDR3 nucleotides: TGTGCCAGCAGTCACACCGACAGGGATCTCACAGATACGCAGTATTTT.

Ten or more counts support this clonotype. The chain recombines TRBV3-1 with TRBJ1-5, with D hard to call. The CDR3 covers 14 residues. V dropped 1 base and J dropped 9 bases, with 13 bases sitting between them. From germline, CDR1 is LGHDT and CDR2 YNNKEL (reference sequence). CDR3 sequence reads: CASSQGRVQRPQHF. The CDR3 nucleotides read TGTGCCAGCAGCCAAGGGAGGGTCCAACGGCCCCAGCATTTT.

This clonotype came up a few times. V is TRBV18 and J is TRBJ2-2; 7 bases are a match to TRBD2. Germline loops: CDR1 KGHSH, CDR2 LQKENI. The CDR3 consists of 15 residues. Germline trimming cut 1 base from V and 6 bases from J; bases unmatched to any gene: 5. As DNA, the CDR3 is TGTGCCAGCTCACCACTAGCGGGCTCGGCCGGGGAGCTGTTTTTT. Amino acids: CASSPLAGSAGELFF.

The V and J genes are TRBV7-2 and TRBJ1-2, with unresolved D. Germline V gene sequence: CDR1 SGHTA, CDR2 FQGNSA. The CDR3 runs 14 residues. The ends were cut back, 2 bases at V and 2 bases at J, with 9 bases in the middle. CDR3 bases: TGTGCCAGCAGCTTATGGAGGGTCAACTATGGCTACACCTTC. This codes for CASSLWRVNYGYTF.

This clonotype has ten or more counts. The chain has TRBV28 and TRBJ2-7; D unclear. The CDR3 runs 11 residues. V lost 6 bases and J lost 6, with 9 bases in between. CDR1 and CDR2 from the germline V gene are MDHEN and SYDVKM. CDR3 loop: CASSRGREQYV. The CDR3 bases are TGTGCCAGCAGCCGTGGACGCGAGCAGTACGTC.

Concerning this clonotype itself: One base away lies a much larger clone, so this may be a sequencing read error. V and J are TRBV20-1 and TRBJ1-1; D unclear. The V gene's germline CDR1 is DFQATT and CDR2 SNEGSKA (reference sequence). The CDR3 spans 11 residues. The CDR3 loop is CSTRRWEEAFF. The CDR3 nucleotides read TGCAGTACTAGGCGGTGGGAGGAAGCTTTCTTT.

This clonotype has at least ten counts. The J gene is TRBJ2-5, the V gene TRBV20-1; 8 nucleotides align to TRBD1. CDR1 and CDR2 from the germline V gene are DFQATT and SNEGSKA (reference sequence). The V and J ends lost 2 bases and 6 bases, in that order; junction bases with no gene match: 8. This CDR3 contains 14 residues. CDR3 sequence reads: CSARRGTGGQTQYF. The CDR3 DNA is TGCAGTGCTAGAAGGGGGACAGGAGGACAGACCCAGTACTTC.

Only a few counts were recorded for this clonotype. The chain joins TRBV20-1 to TRBJ1-1; D ambiguous. Germline loops: CDR1 DFQATT, CDR2 SNEGSKA (reference sequence). The CDR3 has 13 amino acids. V shed 5 bases and J shed 1 base, with 11 bases lying between them. Here the CDR3 reads CSASPTPNTEAFF. DNA for the CDR3: TGCAGTGCTTCCCCGACACCGAACACTGAAGCTTTCTTT.

Written as DNA, the CDR3 is TGCAGTGCTAGAGCAGGGTTGAACACTGAAGCTTTCTTT. Protein: CSARAGLNTEAFF. The rearrangement joins TRBV20-1 to TRBJ1-1, with a possible D match to TRBD1 (5 bases). Per the germline V gene, CDR1 is DFQATT and CDR2 is SNEGSKA (reference sequence). The CDR3 extends over 13 amino acids. V lost 1 base to trimming and J lost 0 bases, with 6 bases between them.

The chain couples TRBV20-1 to TRBJ1-2; 8 nucleotides align to TRBD1. V trimming: 1 base; J trimming: 4 bases; junction bases outside the gene matches: 8. Germline V gene sequence: CDR1 DFQATT, CDR2 SNEGSKA (reference sequence). The CDR3 runs to 15 residues. The CDR3 protein is CSARGGTGGGYGYTF. The CDR3 region has the DNA TGCAGTGCTAGAGGTGGAACAGGGGGAGGCTATGGCTACACCTTC.

This clonotype occurred a few times. V gene TRBV11-2 combines with J gene TRBJ1-2; 9 nucleotides align to TRBD1. Germline V gene lookup returns CDR1 SGHAT and CDR2 FQNNGV. CDR3 length equals 13 residues. V shed 5 bases, J shed 4 bases, and the junction held 2 bases outside the gene matches. CDR3 amino acids: CASSTQGAYGYTF. The CDR3 DNA reads as TGTGCCAGCAGCACACAGGGGGCCTATGGCTACACCTTC.

There are many counts of this clonotype. The chain is built from TRBV2 and TRBJ2-3; a weak D match, TRBD2 (6 bases). V was pared by 4 bases and J by 0 bases, with 20 bases between. CDR3 size: 18 residues. The germline CDR1 and CDR2 sequences are SNHLY and FYNNEI. The CDR3 coding sequence is TGTGCCAGCAGTGTCCTAGTATGGGAGGTCTCTAGCACAGATACGCAGTATTTT. The encoded protein is CASSVLVWEVSSTDTQYF. The full variable domain, in which reference TRBV2 and TRBJ2-3 provide the parts outside the CDR3, is EPEVTQTPSHQVTQMGQEVILRCVPISNHLYFYWYRQILGQKVEFLVSFYNNEISEKSEIFDDQFSVERPDGSNFTLKIRSTKLEDSAMYFCASSVLVWEVSSTDTQYFGPGTRLTVL.

This clonotype was observed a few times. V gene TRBV7-2 combines with J gene TRBJ1-6; no clear D. The CDR3 sequence is 16 residues long. The germline CDR1 and CDR2 sequences are SGHTA and FQGNSA. V lost 5 bases, J lost 0 bases, and 11 bases lay in between. The CDR3, as DNA: TGTGCCAGCAGCCCCCAGCGGGGCTCCTATAATTCACCCCTCCACTTT. The encoded protein is CASSPQRGSYNSPLHF.

This clonotype occurred many times. The gene calls are TRBV6-1 and TRBJ1-5, with D possibly matching TRBD1 (5 bases). From germline, CDR1 is MNHNS and CDR2 SASEGT. This CDR3 has 15 residues. With 3 bases removed from V and 6 bases from J, the gap between germline ends came to 15 bases. DNA of the CDR3: TGTGCCAGCAGTGAGCATCCCCAGGGAGGTCAGCCCCAGCATTTT. This sequence encodes CASSEHPQGGQPQHF.

CDR3 DNA sequence: TGTGCCAGCTCACCACCGCCCCCGCAGCCCCAGCATTTT. It yields the protein CASSPPPPQPQHF. The V and J genes are TRBV18 and TRBJ1-5, with no clear D. V gave up 0 bases and J gave up 7 bases, with 7 bases separating them. This CDR3 has 13 residues. Germline V gives CDR1 KGHSH, CDR2 LQKENI.

This clonotype occurred many times. The rearrangement uses TRBV12-1 and TRBJ2-3; TRBD1, the table's D call, was not compared with the DNA. TRBV12-1 is classified as a pseudogene. The CDR3 loop spans 22 amino acids. The CDR3 DNA reads TGTGCCAGCAGCTCTTACAGAGGGCACAGCGAGGGGGCAATCTATCGGGGAGATACGCAGTATTTT. Amino acids: CASSSYRGHSEGAIYRGDTQYF.

V is TRBV21-1 and J is TRBJ1-2; the table's D call TRBD1 went unverified against the DNA. TRBV21-1 is a documented pseudogene. The CDR3 is 13 residues long. The CDR3 nucleotides are TGTGCCAGCAGTAATGAGGGACAGCATGGCTACACCTTC. This translates into CASSNEGQHGYTF.

As concerns this clonotype: This may arise from a read error, as a much more abundant clone is one base away. The CDR3 sequence: CASSPEPESSYNEQFF. The DNA of the CDR3 is TGCGCCAGCAGCCCCGAGCCTGAGAGCTCCTACAATGAGCAGTTCTTC. The chain carries TRBV4-3 and TRBJ2-1; D call uncertain. Trimming cost V 4 bases and J 0 bases, with 13 bases left between them. The CDR3 sequence is 16 residues long. In germline, CDR1 is LGHNA, CDR2 YSLEER.

This clonotype was observed once. Given a much more abundant clone one base away, this may be a read error. The J gene is TRBJ2-3, the V gene TRBV4-1; D may be TRBD1 (6 bases). Trimming removed 4 bases at V and 3 bases at J, with 17 bases between. This CDR3 spans 16 amino acids. Germline assignment: CDR1 MGHRA and CDR2 YSYEKL. The CDR3 nucleotides are TGCGCCAGCAGCCGTCATCAGGGGTTCGGGACAGATACGCAGTATTTT. Protein: CASSRHQGFGTDTQYF.

The chain combines TRBV5-5 with TRBJ1-5; 7 nucleotides agree with TRBD1. The CDR3 has 14 residues. CDR1 and CDR2 (germline): SGHKS, YYEKEE (reference sequence). V was pared by 4 bases and J by 3 bases, with 4 bases of the junction left unmatched. CDR3 protein: CASSPTGNNQPQHF. DNA of the CDR3: TGTGCCAGCAGCCCGACAGGGAACAATCAGCCCCAGCATTTT.

This clonotype was observed a few times. The rearrangement uses TRBV4-3 and TRBJ1-6; D is ambiguous. V shed 4 bases and J shed 5 bases, with 12 bases lying between them. The CDR3 has 15 residues. Per germline, CDR1 LGHNA and CDR2 YSLEER. The CDR3 DNA sequence: TGCGCCAGCAGCCTACAAGTGTTCGATAATTCACCCCTCCACTTT. Amino acid sequence: CASSLQVFDNSPLHF.

This clonotype was counted only a few times. The rearrangement joins TRBV7-2 to TRBJ1-1, with D hard to call. Trimming stripped 1 base from V and 7 bases from J, with 16 bases between. Per germline, CDR1 SGHTA and CDR2 FQGNSA. The CDR3 spans 15 residues. The CDR3 DNA sequence: TGTGCCAGCAGCTTAGAGGCAGGCCGCTCAGGTGAAGCTTTCTTT. Amino acid sequence: CASSLEAGRSGEAFF.

The rearrangement links TRBV7-3 to TRBJ2-3, with a possible D match to TRBD2 (6 bases). Per germline, CDR1 SGHTA and CDR2 FQGTGA. Trimming shortened V by 5 bases and J by 2 bases, and 14 bases separated the two germline ends. CDR3 length: 15 residues. The CDR3 DNA reads TGTGCCAGCAGCCTCGGGACTTCCAACACAGATACGCAGTATTTT. This sequence encodes CASSLGTSNTDTQYF. The complete variable domain, with remaining parts taken from reference TRBV7-3 and TRBJ2-3, reads GAGVSQTPSNKVTEKGKYVELRCDPISGHTALYWYRQSLGQGPEFLIYFQGTGAADDSGLPNDRFFAVRPEGSVSTLKIQRTERGDSAVYLCASSLGTSNTDTQYFGPGTRLTVL.

The chain is built from TRBV7-2 and TRBJ1-4; the match to TRBD1 covers 9 bases. The ends lost 6 bases at V and 7 bases at J; junction bases unmatched: 9. The CDR3 totals 15 residues. Per germline, CDR1 SGHTA and CDR2 FQGNSA. DNA of the CDR3: TGTGCCAGCAGTCAGAACAGGGGGCCAGGTGAAAAACTGTTTTTT. Translating it yields CASSQNRGPGEKLFF.

In this sample, this clonotype turned up a few times. The chain employs TRBV9 and TRBJ1-2; D gene ambiguous. In germline, CDR1 is SGDLS, CDR2 YYNGEE. The CDR3 has 14 residues. V was trimmed by 6 bases and J by 4 bases, leaving 16 bases between them. CDR3 sequence (DNA): TGTGCCAGCACCAGTCCCCGAGGAGGCTATGGCTACACCTTC. This gives the protein CASTSPRGGYGYTF.

The sample holds a few counts of this clonotype. V gene TRBV5-1 combines with J gene TRBJ2-3; 12 positions match TRBD2. The V gene end was trimmed by 2 bases and the J gene end by 2 bases; junction bases not matched to a gene: 3. Germline V gene lookup returns CDR1 SGHRS and CDR2 YFSETQ. The CDR3 sequence is 16 residues long. Here the CDR3 DNA reads TGCGCCAGCAGCTTCGGGACTAGCGGGCTCACAGATACGCAGTATTTT. This gives the protein CASSFGTSGLTDTQYF.

This clonotype was recorded a few times. The chain employs TRBV7-2 and TRBJ1-1; D call uncertain. The CDR3 loop spans 15 amino acids. The germline V and J ends were trimmed by 5 bases and 1 base, with 14 bases remaining between them. Germline V gene sequence: CDR1 SGHTA, CDR2 FQGNSA. The CDR3 sequence is CASSLGPYRNTEAFF. The DNA for the CDR3 is TGTGCCAGCAGCCTCGGACCATATCGGAACACTGAAGCTTTCTTT.